Listed here are 26 T cell receptor beta chains from one sample, sequenced in a study of T cell responses to AZD1222 COVID-19 vaccine. Assay: immunoSEQ multiplex PCR; the TCRdb copy retains only in-frame clones and omits some. The data show about 130,000 clones, approximately 86% seen once. The sequences come from peripheral blood, collected on day 0 of AZD1222 vaccination. Receptors originate from an adult in good health.

This clone appeared once. The chain carries TRBV2 and TRBJ1-4, with TRBD1 matching 7 bases. The V gene end was trimmed by 6 bases and the J gene end by 6 bases; junction bases not matched to a gene: 4. The CDR3 runs 13 residues. The V gene's germline CDR1 is SNHLY and CDR2 FYNNEI. The CDR3 DNA follows: TGTGCCAGCAGGACAGGGAGGGATGAAAAACTGTTTTTT. This translates into CASRTGRDEKLFF.

The gene calls are TRBV12-3 or TRBV12-4 and TRBJ2-2; the D call may be TRBD1 or TRBD2 (6 bases each). V was cut by 6 bases and J by 9 bases, with 11 bases left in between. This CDR3 is 12 amino acids long. The CDR3 here is CASSLGGRELFF. CDR3 nucleotides: TGTGCCAGCAGCCTAGGGGGGCGGGAGCTGTTTTTT.

This sequence joins TRBV9 and TRBJ1-1; TRBD1 might be the D (6 bases). The CDR3 is 14 amino acids. The V and J ends lost 3 bases and 4 bases respectively, with 13 bases between them. CDR1 is SGDLS and CDR2 is YYNGEE in the germline V gene. The CDR3, as DNA: TGTGCCAGCAGCGCAGGGGTAGGGGGCACTGAAGCTTTCTTT. Translating it yields CASSAGVGGTEAFF.

This clone came up once. The rearrangement uses TRBV27 and TRBJ2-7; unclear D gene. CDR1 and CDR2 from the germline V gene are MNHEY and SMNVEV (reference sequence). This CDR3 is built from 15 residues. The V gene lost 2 bases and the J gene lost 2 bases, with 13 bases spanning the gap. CDR3: CASSLRPLGTYEQYF. The CDR3 DNA is TGTGCCAGCAGTTTAAGACCCCTAGGGACCTACGAGCAGTACTTC.

This clone came up many times. The CDR3 DNA reads as TGCAGCGTTGGGCCAGGGGGCCAAGAGACCCAGTACTTC. It specifies CSVGPGGQETQYF. The rearrangement uses TRBV29-1 and TRBJ2-5; 7 bases are shared with TRBD1. Germline V gene data show CDR1 as SQVTM and CDR2 as ANQGSEA. This CDR3 has 13 residues. V lost 4 bases and J lost 1; bases outside the gene matches: 3.

The J gene is TRBJ1-5, the V gene TRBV3-1 (or the pseudogene TRBV3-2); TRBD1 aligns across 8 bases. CDR1 and CDR2 (germline): LGHDT, YNNKEL (reference sequence). This CDR3 is built from 14 residues. Losses at the gene ends were 4 bases for V and 5 bases for J; bases not matched to a gene: 4. CDR3 sequence reads: CASSRQGPDQPQHF. The DNA of the CDR3 is TGTGCCAGCAGCCGACAGGGGCCGGATCAGCCCCAGCATTTT.

This chain joins TRBV5-1 and TRBJ2-5; 11 positions agree with TRBD1. Germline V CDR1 and CDR2: SGHRS, YFSETQ. The V gene end was trimmed by 0 bases and the J gene end by 1 base; junction bases not matched to a gene: 2. The CDR3 runs to 16 residues. CDR3 sequence: CASSLAGTGGQETQYF. CDR3 DNA sequence: TGCGCCAGCAGCTTGGCCGGGACAGGGGGCCAAGAGACCCAGTACTTC.

The chain combines TRBV6-5 with TRBJ2-7; the D gene is possibly TRBD2 (7 bases). The V and J ends lost 6 bases and 6 bases respectively, with 21 bases between them. There are 15 residues in the CDR3. Germline V gene data show CDR1 as MNHEY and CDR2 as SVGAGI. The CDR3 region is CASSPRGGAVSEQYF. In DNA form, the CDR3 reads TGTGCCAGCAGCCCGCGAGGGGGGGCTGTCTCCGAGCAGTACTTC.

The CDR3 loop is CASRPEGSEKLFF. CDR3 nucleotides: TGTGCCAGCAGGCCCGAAGGGAGTGAAAAACTGTTTTTT. The rearrangement links TRBV12-3 or TRBV12-4 to TRBJ1-4; D remains unclear. V was clipped by 6 bases and J by 7 bases, with 12 bases between them. The CDR3 is 13 amino acids.

The chain joins TRBV27 to TRBJ2-7; perhaps TRBD2 as D (7 bases). The CDR3 extends over 18 amino acids. V lost 0 bases, J lost 2 bases, and 20 bases lay in between. Per germline, CDR1 MNHEY and CDR2 SMNVEV (reference sequence). CDR3 sequence: CASSLSMRGRGLTYEQYF. In DNA form, the CDR3 reads TGTGCCAGCAGTTTATCTATGAGAGGGCGGGGGCTTACCTACGAGCAGTACTTC.

V and J are TRBV30 and TRBJ1-3, with no clear D. Trimming shortened V by 2 bases and J by 5 bases, and 10 bases separated the two germline ends. Germline V CDR1 and CDR2: GTSNPN, SVGIG (reference sequence). This CDR3 spans 13 amino acids. The CDR3: CAWSRGRRNTIYF. CDR3 coding DNA: TGTGCCTGGAGTAGAGGACGGCGAAACACCATATATTTT. The variable domain in full, completed from reference TRBV30 and TRBJ1-3, reads SQTIHQWPATLVQPVGSPLSLECTVEGTSNPNLYWYRQAAGRGLQLLFYSVGIGQISSEVPQNLSASRPQDRQFILSSKKLLLSDSGFYLCAWSRGRRNTIYFGEGSWLTVV.

The chain has TRBV5-8 and TRBJ2-1, with 9 bases fitting TRBD2. Germline trimming cut 0 bases from V and 8 bases from J; bases unmatched to any gene: 18. This CDR3 comprises 19 residues. Germline V gene lookup returns CDR1 SGHTS and CDR2 YDEGEE. CDR3 residues: CASSLGLVLAGPTGDEQFF. The CDR3 nucleotides are TGTGCCAGCAGCTTGGGGTTGGTGCTAGCGGGGCCCACGGGCGATGAGCAGTTCTTC.

This clone came up once. The CDR3 DNA reads as TGTGCCAGCAGTGAAGCTTTGCTAGTCAACAATGAGCAGTTCTTC. Amino acid sequence: CASSEALLVNNEQFF. The chain carries TRBV2 and TRBJ2-1; D gene unclear. This CDR3 is built from 15 residues. CDR1 is SNHLY, CDR2 FYNNEI, per germline. V was trimmed by 0 bases and J by 5 bases, leaving 11 bases between them.

This chain uses TRBV28 with TRBJ1-2, with D unresolved. This CDR3 comprises 13 residues. Germline CDR1 MDHEN, CDR2 SYDVKM. Deletions cut 1 base from V and 6 bases from J, with 9 bases between. CDR3 sequence reads: CASSLSSSNGYTF. CDR3 in DNA: TGTGCCAGCAGTTTATCCTCTAGTAATGGCTACACCTTC.

V usage is TRBV5-6 and J usage is TRBJ1-3; no clear D gene. Germline CDR1 reads SGHDT; CDR2 reads YYEEEE. V was shortened by 4 bases and J by 2 bases, with 10 bases between the two germline ends. CDR3 length: 14 amino acids. The CDR3 DNA follows: TGTGCCAGCAGCCTCGAGGGTACTGGAAACACCATATATTTT. Residues: CASSLEGTGNTIYF.

The rearrangement links TRBV4-3 to TRBJ1-4, with TRBD1 identical over 7 bases. Germline-derived CDR1 and CDR2 are LGHNA and YSLEER. Trimming took 3 bases from V and 7 from J; bases not matched to a gene: 11. The CDR3 runs to 16 residues. This chain's CDR3 is CASSHGQIGGGEKLFF. CDR3 DNA sequence: TGCGCCAGCAGCCACGGGCAGATAGGGGGCGGTGAAAAACTGTTTTTT.

J is TRBJ1-4 and V is TRBV6-2 or TRBV6-3; 8 bases map to TRBD1. The CDR3 runs to 15 residues. The germline CDR1 and CDR2 sequences are MNHEY and SVGEGT. Losses at the gene ends were 0 bases for V and 4 bases for J; bases not matched to a gene: 1. In DNA, the CDR3 is TGTGCCAGCAGTTACTCGACAGGGGTTAATGAAAAACTGTTTTTT. Translating it yields CASSYSTGVNEKLFF.

The chain employs TRBV2 and TRBJ2-3; D is tentatively TRBD1 or TRBD2 (5 bases each). The germline gives CDR1 SNHLY, CDR2 FYNNEI. The CDR3 loop spans 15 amino acids. The V and J ends lost 6 bases and 6 bases respectively, with 19 bases between them. The CDR3 is CASSGGSRWGDTQYF. The CDR3 region has the DNA TGTGCCAGCAGCGGCGGCTCCCGGTGGGGGGATACGCAGTATTTT.

The gene calls are TRBV12-3 or TRBV12-4 and TRBJ1-1; 11 bases align to TRBD1. This CDR3 contains 13 residues. J was trimmed by 4 bases and V by 5 bases; bases with no gene match: 0. The CDR3 region has the DNA TGTGCCAGCAGTGGGACAGGGGGCACTGAAGCTTTCTTT. This gives the protein CASSGTGGTEAFF.

This chain joins TRBV5-4 and TRBJ1-5; D uncertain. The CDR3 contains 13 residues. V lost 1 base, J lost 2 bases, and 4 bases lay in between. CDR1 SGHNT and CDR2 YYREEE come from the germline V gene (reference sequence). The CDR3: CASSLFGNQPQHF. CDR3 coding DNA: TGTGCCAGCAGCTTGTTTGGCAATCAGCCCCAGCATTTT.

The chain is built from TRBV10-3 and TRBJ1-4, with D possibly being TRBD1 (5 bases). This CDR3 is built from 14 residues. Germline V gene sequence: CDR1 ENHRY, CDR2 SYGVKD. Between the trimmed V and J ends, which lost 10 bases and 8 bases, there was a span of 20 bases. The CDR3 loop is CATGRGAHGEKLFF. The CDR3 region has the DNA TGTGCCACGGGGCGCGGAGCCCACGGGGAAAAACTGTTTTTT.

The chain is built from TRBV4-3 and TRBJ1-4; the match to TRBD1 covers 7 bases. Germline trimming cut 2 bases from V and 0 bases from J; bases unmatched to any gene: 3. Per germline, CDR1 LGHNA and CDR2 YSLEER. This CDR3 comprises 16 residues. The CDR3 sequence: CASSQTGQATNEKLFF. The CDR3 DNA reads as TGCGCCAGCAGCCAAACCGGACAGGCAACTAATGAAAAACTGTTTTTT.

This clone was detected only a few times. V is TRBV5-4 and J is TRBJ1-3, with D tentatively TRBD1 (6 bases). V was cut by 4 bases and J by 3 bases, with 14 bases left in between. Germline V gene sequence: CDR1 SGHNT, CDR2 YYREEE (reference sequence). The CDR3 covers 15 residues. The CDR3 is CASSQKTGFGNTIYF. CDR3 nucleotide sequence: TGTGCCAGCAGCCAAAAGACAGGCTTTGGAAACACCATATATTTT.

This clone has only one observation. The rearrangement links TRBV29-1 to TRBJ2-7; 10 bases align to TRBD2. Trimming took 4 bases from V and 1 from J; bases not matched to a gene: 4. The CDR3 spans 14 residues. CDR1 is SQVTM and CDR2 is ANQGSEA in the germline V gene. CDR3 protein: CSVGGTSVSYEQYF. In DNA, the CDR3 is TGCAGCGTTGGAGGGACTAGCGTGTCCTACGAGCAGTACTTC.

The V and J genes are TRBV10-3 and TRBJ1-3, with no clear D. V was shortened by 0 bases and J by 0 bases, with 6 bases between the two germline ends. The CDR3 is 15 residues long. Per germline, CDR1 ENHRY and CDR2 SYGVKD. The CDR3 DNA is TGTGCCATCAGTGAGTCGTACAGCTCTGGAAACACCATATATTTT. This gives the protein CAISESYSSGNTIYF.

The CDR3 coding sequence is TGTGCCACCAGTGATCGGGGACTAGCGGGAGGTTTAGATACGCAGTATTTT. Encoded protein: CATSDRGLAGGLDTQYF. The chain recombines TRBV24-1 with TRBJ2-3; 15 bases line up with TRBD2. This CDR3 has 17 residues. Germline-derived CDR1 and CDR2 are KGHDR and SFDVKD. Germline trimming cut 3 bases from V and 5 bases from J; bases unmatched to any gene: 5.